This T cell receptor (beta chain) came from a study of T cell clonotyping in hematopoietic cell transplantation. Looked up from germline, CDR1 is SEHNR and CDR2 is FQNEAQ (reference sequence). This CDR3 has 16 residues. Trimming took off 0 bases at V and 1 base at J, with 12 bases between the two ends. The data were produced by immunoSEQ multiplex PCR, yet TCRdb's version contains in-frame clones alone and is incomplete. This sample has several thousand clones; roughly 79% occur once, and the top ten carry approximately 5%. The material sequenced was peripheral blood mononuclear cells, taken 180 days after allogeneic stem cell transplant. This chain joins TRBV7-9 and TRBJ1-2, with unresolved D. This TCR came from a female patient aged 50-59 years who had an allogeneic stem cell transplant from an unrelated donor, so the T cells may come from the graft donor. Some clones in this sample may be carry-over from other donors' samples. CDR3 sequence: CASSLAPEDLNYGYTF. CDR3 bases: TGTGCCAGCAGCTTAGCGCCAGAGGATCTTAACTATGGCTACACCTTC.